This T cell receptor beta chain was obtained from a study of CD8 T cells in ankylosing spondylitis. Findings and limits, study-wide: Past studies reported some motif variants in reactive arthritis synovial fluid and blood. Clones linked with disease were CD8+ and fairly uncommon in the peripheral blood. What seemed typical of ankylosing spondylitis blood was a TCR beta motif built from several highly homologous variants.

Using quantitative 5'-RACE with molecular barcodes, the authors made TCR beta libraries. Via MiXCR, TCRdb re-called the 5' RACE reads, giving one row per CDR3 protein. The repertoire consists of roughly 240,000 distinct CDR3 sequences, with approximately 8% occurring once and the leading ten covering more than 4%. The sample holds a few counts of this clonotype. Its antigen remains unknown. The CDR3 loop spans 14 amino acids. CDR1 is MGHDK, CDR2 SYGVNS, per germline. V lost 4 bases and J lost 10; bases outside the gene matches: 4. The chain couples TRBV25-1 to TRBJ2-1; 13 nucleotides agree with TRBD2. The source is a female donor with ankylosing spondylitis or in good health (not recorded which). Source material: blood, either unsorted or a sorted T cell fraction (not recorded which). Here the CDR3 reads CASSGLAGGREQFF. CDR3 in DNA: TGTGCCAGCAGTGGACTAGCGGGGGGCCGGGAGCAGTTCTTC.